A selection of T cell receptor beta chains follows, all from one sample in a study of CD8 T cells in ankylosing spondylitis. A single record per CDR3 protein comes from TCRdb applying MiXCR to the 5' RACE reads. Seen here are more than 600,000 distinct CDR3 sequences, around a fifth observed once, and the top ten hold roughly a fifth. The sequenced sample consisted of blood, either unsorted or a sorted T cell fraction (not recorded which). The source of these receptors is a male donor with ankylosing spondylitis. The CDR3 runs from the conserved cysteine through the conserved F or W. D genes are given only for firm matches. Rows give clone size only sometimes, using once, few, many, or a class for an expanded clone.

D gene: .
J gene: TRBJ2-7
V gene: TRBV29-1
clone size: many
CDR3 DNA: TGCAGCGTCCGTTCCAGCTCCTACGAGCAGTACTTC
CDR3 protein: CSVRSSSYEQYF

D gene: .
J gene: TRBJ1-4
V gene: TRBV4-3
clone size: few
CDR3 DNA: TGCGCCAGCAGCCAATCGGAGGGTCGAGATGAAAAACTGTTTTTT
CDR3 protein: CASSQSEGRDEKLFF

D gene: .
J gene: TRBJ1-1
V gene: TRBV15
clone size: few
CDR3 DNA: TGTGCCACCAGCAGTCGTAGGAATGTGAACACTGAAGCTTTCTTT
CDR3 protein: CATSSRRNVNTEAFF

D gene: TRBD2
J gene: TRBJ2-5
V gene: TRBV12-3/TRBV12-4
clone size: .
CDR3 DNA: TGTGCCAGCAGTCGGACTAGCGGGGATGAGACCCAGTACTTC
CDR3 protein: CASSRTSGDETQYF

D gene: TRBD1
J gene: TRBJ1-1
V gene: TRBV4-1
clone size: .
CDR3 DNA: TGCGCCAGCAGCCAAGAGGGTGGACAGGTTGAAGCTTTCTTT
CDR3 protein: CASSQEGGQVEAFF

D gene: TRBD1
J gene: TRBJ1-6
V gene: TRBV2
clone size: many
CDR3 DNA: TGTGCCAGCAGAGTAGGGGGCGGGTCACCCCTCCACTTT
CDR3 protein: CASRVGGGSPLHF

D gene: .
J gene: TRBJ2-2
V gene: TRBV12-3/TRBV12-4
clone size: .
CDR3 DNA: TGTGCCAGCAGTTCCGTATCCCGGGAGCTGTTTTTT
CDR3 protein: CASSSVSRELFF

D gene: TRBD1
J gene: TRBJ2-6
V gene: TRBV3-1
clone size: .
CDR3 DNA: TGTGCCAGCAGCCACCCCCTCGGACAGGGGAGCTCTGGGGCCAACGTCCTGACTTTC
CDR3 protein: CASSHPLGQGSSGANVLTF

D gene: .
J gene: TRBJ2-7
V gene: TRBV2
clone size: .
CDR3 DNA: TGTGCCAGCAGTGAGGCCCGGGAAACCTACGAGCAGTACTTC
CDR3 protein: CASSEARETYEQYF

D gene: .
J gene: TRBJ1-6
V gene: TRBV5-5
clone size: few
CDR3 DNA: TGTGCCAGCAGCTTGATCGGTTCACCCCTCCACTTT
CDR3 protein: CASSLIGSPLHF

D gene: .
J gene: TRBJ2-5
V gene: TRBV5-1
clone size: .
CDR3 DNA: TGCGCCAGCAGCTTCTGGGGACTGGAGACCCAGTACTTC
CDR3 protein: CASSFWGLETQYF

D gene: .
J gene: TRBJ1-1
V gene: TRBV3-1
clone size: few
CDR3 DNA: TGTGCCAGCAGCCAAGGGTGGTCGAACACTGAAGCTTTCTTT
CDR3 protein: CASSQGWSNTEAFF

D gene: .
J gene: TRBJ1-2
V gene: TRBV19
clone size: .
CDR3 DNA: TGTGCCAGTAGTATCTTGACAGGTGGCTATGGCTACACCTTC
CDR3 protein: CASSILTGGYGYTF

D gene: .
J gene: TRBJ2-5
V gene: TRBV11-2
clone size: .
CDR3 DNA: TGTGCCAGCAGCTTTCGGGGAGACCGAGAGACCCAGTACTTC
CDR3 protein: CASSFRGDRETQYF

D gene: .
J gene: TRBJ2-1
V gene: TRBV29-1
clone size: .
CDR3 DNA: TGCAGCGTTGTAGGGACTCCCAGCTCCTACAATGAGCAGTTCTTC
CDR3 protein: CSVVGTPSSYNEQFF

D gene: TRBD2
J gene: TRBJ2-7
V gene: TRBV24-1
clone size: .
CDR3 DNA: TGTGCCACCAGTGATGGAGGTCTCAGCGGGAAAGACGAGCAGTACTTC
CDR3 protein: CATSDGGLSGKDEQYF

D gene: .
J gene: TRBJ2-7
V gene: TRBV7-8
clone size: .
CDR3 DNA: TGTGCCAGCAGCTCCAACCGGGACGGTAACTACGAGCAGTACTTC
CDR3 protein: CASSSNRDGNYEQYF

D gene: TRBD2
J gene: TRBJ2-3
V gene: TRBV5-6
clone size: few
CDR3 DNA: TGTGCCAGCAGCTCGAGCGGGAGAATCGATACGCAGTATTTT
CDR3 protein: CASSSSGRIDTQYF

D gene: TRBD1
J gene: TRBJ1-1
V gene: TRBV29-1
clone size: few
CDR3 DNA: TGCAGCGTTGGGGGGACAGGGGGTCTGAACACTGAAGCTTTCTTT
CDR3 protein: CSVGGTGGLNTEAFF

D gene: TRBD2
J gene: TRBJ2-7
V gene: TRBV20-1
clone size: many
CDR3 DNA: TGCAGTGCTAGAAGATTACTAGCGGGGGGCTACGAGCAGTACTTC
CDR3 protein: CSARRLLAGGYEQYF

D gene: TRBD1
J gene: TRBJ2-7
V gene: TRBV5-1
clone size: .
CDR3 DNA: TGCGCCAGCAGATTACAGGGGGCCAACTACGAGCAGTACTTC
CDR3 protein: CASRLQGANYEQYF

D gene: TRBD1
J gene: TRBJ1-5
V gene: TRBV20-1
clone size: .
CDR3 DNA: TGCAGTGTACTGGAGGCGAGGGGGCTTCAGCCCCAGCATTTT
CDR3 protein: CSVLEARGLQPQHF

D gene: .
J gene: TRBJ2-2
V gene: TRBV4-1
clone size: few
CDR3 DNA: TGCGCCAGCAGCCTGTCGCGGTCATGGGGCACCGGGGAGCTGTTTTTT
CDR3 protein: CASSLSRSWGTGELFF

D gene: .
J gene: TRBJ2-3
V gene: TRBV7-6
clone size: .
CDR3 DNA: TGTGCCAGCAGCTTAGAGATTTCAGATACGCAGTATTTT
CDR3 protein: CASSLEISDTQYF

D gene: .
J gene: TRBJ2-1
V gene: TRBV29-1
clone size: few
CDR3 DNA: TGCAGCGTTGACCCCCTCGGGGGAGGGGGTAATGAGCAGTTCTTC
CDR3 protein: CSVDPLGGGGNEQFF

D gene: .
J gene: TRBJ1-2
V gene: TRBV5-1
clone size: many
CDR3 DNA: TGCGCCAGCAGCATAACAGGGAGCGACTATGGCTACACCTTC
CDR3 protein: CASSITGSDYGYTF

D gene: .
J gene: TRBJ2-5
V gene: TRBV2
clone size: few
CDR3 DNA: TGTGCCAGCATCCCAAGGTGGCAGGAGATACAAGAGACCCAGTACTTC
CDR3 protein: CASIPRWQEIQETQYF

D gene: .
J gene: TRBJ2-2
V gene: TRBV4-3
clone size: .
CDR3 DNA: TGCGCCAGCAGCCAAGATCGGGCGGCCGGGGAGCTGTTTTTT
CDR3 protein: CASSQDRAAGELFF

D gene: .
J gene: TRBJ2-5
V gene: TRBV20-1
clone size: .
CDR3 DNA: TGCAGTGCCCTGACAGTACAAGAGACCCAGTACTTC
CDR3 protein: CSALTVQETQYF

D gene: TRBD2
J gene: TRBJ2-5
V gene: TRBV7-8
clone size: many
CDR3 DNA: TGTGCCAGCAGCTTATCCGCGGGAGGGCCCGGAGAGACCCAGTACTTC
CDR3 protein: CASSLSAGGPGETQYF

D gene: .
J gene: TRBJ2-5
V gene: TRBV12-3/TRBV12-4
clone size: few
CDR3 DNA: TGTGCCAGCAGCCCCGTTCGCCTTCAAGAGACCCAGTACTTC
CDR3 protein: CASSPVRLQETQYF

D gene: .
J gene: TRBJ2-7
V gene: TRBV9
clone size: .
CDR3 DNA: TGTGCCAGCAGCGGCCTAGCGAGCGAGCAGTACTTC
CDR3 protein: CASSGLASEQYF

D gene: TRBD2
J gene: TRBJ2-7
V gene: TRBV12-3/TRBV12-4
clone size: .
CDR3 DNA: TGTGCCAGCAGTTGGGGACTAGCGGGGAGGTCGGAGTACTTC
CDR3 protein: CASSWGLAGRSEYF

D gene: TRBD2
J gene: TRBJ2-3
V gene: TRBV20-1
clone size: .
CDR3 DNA: TGCAGTGCTTATAGCGGGAGTGGGCGGGATACGCAGTATTTT
CDR3 protein: CSAYSGSGRDTQYF

D gene: TRBD2
J gene: TRBJ2-3
V gene: TRBV4-3
clone size: .
CDR3 DNA: TGCGCCAGCAGCCAAGCTCCGGTGACTAGCGGCTTCACAGATACGCAGTATTTT
CDR3 protein: CASSQAPVTSGFTDTQYF

D gene: .
J gene: TRBJ2-2
V gene: TRBV12-3/TRBV12-4
clone size: few
CDR3 DNA: TGTGCCAGCAGCAGCCCCTACACCGGGGAGCTGTTTTTT
CDR3 protein: CASSSPYTGELFF

D gene: TRBD2
J gene: TRBJ2-7
V gene: TRBV5-1
clone size: few
CDR3 DNA: TGCGCCAGCAGTTCGGGCGGGAGTACAAACGAGCAGTACTTC
CDR3 protein: CASSSGGSTNEQYF

D gene: TRBD1
J gene: TRBJ1-1
V gene: TRBV24-1
clone size: few
CDR3 DNA: TGTGCCACCAGCGGGGGACACAGGGGCGCCACTGAAGCTTTCTTT
CDR3 protein: CATSGGHRGATEAFF

D gene: .
J gene: TRBJ2-1
V gene: TRBV6-1
clone size: few
CDR3 DNA: TGTGCCAGCAGTGATACTTACACGCGGCCATACAATGAGCAGTTCTTC
CDR3 protein: CASSDTYTRPYNEQFF

D gene: TRBD2
J gene: TRBJ2-3
V gene: TRBV5-1
clone size: .
CDR3 DNA: TGCGCCAGCAGCCAAGCGGGAGACACAGATACGCAGTATTTT
CDR3 protein: CASSQAGDTDTQYF

D gene: .
J gene: TRBJ2-7
V gene: TRBV20-1
clone size: few
CDR3 DNA: TGCAGTGCTAGGGGTGTGGGATCTTACGAGCAGTACTTC
CDR3 protein: CSARGVGSYEQYF

D gene: .
J gene: TRBJ1-3
V gene: TRBV4-1
clone size: .
CDR3 DNA: TGCGCCAGCAGCCAAGAGGTTTCCGGTTACTCTGGAAACACCATATATTTT
CDR3 protein: CASSQEVSGYSGNTIYF

D gene: TRBD2
J gene: TRBJ2-2
V gene: TRBV7-2
clone size: .
CDR3 DNA: TGTGCCAGCAGCTTGTACGGACTAGCTAGTCCCGGGGAGCTGTTTTTT
CDR3 protein: CASSLYGLASPGELFF

D gene: TRBD1
J gene: TRBJ2-5
V gene: TRBV11-2
clone size: few
CDR3 DNA: TGTGCCAGCAGCCCCAACAGGGGAACAGAGACCCAGTACTTC
CDR3 protein: CASSPNRGTETQYF

D gene: TRBD2
J gene: TRBJ2-2
V gene: TRBV19
clone size: .
CDR3 DNA: TGTGCCAGTAGGGAGTGGGGCCTAGCGGGGAACACCGGGGAGCTGTTTTTT
CDR3 protein: CASREWGLAGNTGELFF